This TCR beta chain is drawn from a study of cytomegalovirus exposure and HLA in healthy donors. PCR employed 60 Vbeta and 13 Jbeta primers. Sequencing used immunoSEQ multiplex PCR; TCRdb keeps in-frame clones, though not all of them. This sample's table has around 70,000 clones. CDR1 and CDR2 (germline): LNHDA, SQIVND (reference sequence). V lost 5 bases and J lost 2; bases outside the gene matches: 8. The CDR3 is 15 amino acids. The receptor's source is a female donor in good health and CMV-seropositive. The gene calls are TRBV19 and TRBJ2-5, with 7 bases aligning to TRBD2. The source material was PBMCs. The CDR3, as DNA: TGTGCCAGTAGTTGGTCAGGGACTATTCAAGAGACCCAGTACTTC. Amino acid sequence: CASSWSGTIQETQYF.